These T cell receptor beta chains were read from a single sample in a study of blood T cell repertoires in COVID-19. The method was immunoSEQ multiplex PCR; TCRdb's version includes in-frame clones alone and lacks a portion of them. The table shows roughly 230,000 clones, with around 90% occurring only once. The source material was peripheral blood. The source is a woman aged 55-75 years with COVID-19, enrolled during active disease. Each CDR3 is given with its conserved first and last residue. D genes are given only for firm matches. Size is stated for part of the rows, as once, few or many counts, or as a class when the clone is expanded.

j_call v_call d_call clone_size cdr3_nt cdr3_aa
TRBJ2-3 TRBV3-1/TRBV3-2 TRBD2 few TGTGCCAGCAGCCAAGATTTGGCGGGAGGAGATACGCAGTATTTT CASSQDLAGGDTQYF
TRBJ1-1 TRBV10-3 NA NA TGTGCCATCAGTGGAGAGGAGGGTACTGAAGCTTTCTTT CAISGEEGTEAFF
TRBJ2-2 TRBV11-3 NA NA TGTGCCAGCAGCTGGGCCTCCACCGGGGAGCTGTTTTTT CASSWASTGELFF
TRBJ2-5 TRBV27 NA NA TGTGCCAGCAGCCCTTATGTGCGCGAGACCCAGTACTTC CASSPYVRETQYF
TRBJ1-5 TRBV2 TRBD1 NA TGTGCCAGCAGTGACCGGACAGGGGGCTATCAGCCCCAGCATTTT CASSDRTGGYQPQHF
TRBJ2-7 TRBV6-5 NA NA TGTGCCAGCAGTTACGCAGGGGCGTACAGTTCCTACGAGCAGTACTTC CASSYAGAYSSYEQYF
TRBJ2-1 TRBV14 NA NA TGTGCCAGCAGCTCCGAGGGGGGGTACAATGAGCAGTTCTTC CASSSEGGYNEQFF
TRBJ1-5 TRBV5-6 TRBD1 once TGTGCCAGCAGCTTGGAACAGGGGTCCCAGCATTTT CASSLEQGSQHF
TRBJ1-2 TRBV3-1/TRBV3-2 TRBD1 NA TGTGCCAGCAGCCGACAGGGTAGAGTTTGGAACTATGGCTACACCTTC CASSRQGRVWNYGYTF
TRBJ2-7 TRBV6-2/TRBV6-3 NA NA TGTGCCAGCAGTTACTCTCGCGGGGTATCCTACGAGCAGTACTTC CASSYSRGVSYEQYF
TRBJ1-4 TRBV5-4 NA NA TGTGCCAGCAGCAGAAGGGGAACTAATGAAAAACTGTTTTTT CASSRRGTNEKLFF
TRBJ1-4 TRBV5-1 TRBD1 NA TGCGCCAGCAGCTTGGGTATTGGACAGGGGGGGTGGAAACTGTTTTTT CASSLGIGQGGWKLFF
TRBJ1-1 TRBV23-1 TRBD1 few TGCGCCAGCAGTCAAAAGGGGGCGGGGAACACTGAAGCTTTCTTT CASSQKGAGNTEAFF
TRBJ2-7 TRBV6-6 TRBD2 NA TGTGCCAGCAGTCCTCGTTTAGCCGGGACTAGCGCTTACGAGCAGTACTTC CASSPRLAGTSAYEQYF
TRBJ2-7 TRBV20-1 NA NA TGCAGTGCTAGTGGGCCGCCAGGGCAGTACTTC CSASGPPGQYF
TRBJ1-2 TRBV19 NA NA TGTGCCAGCACCTTAGGGGTTGGGTATGGCTACACCTTC CASTLGVGYGYTF
TRBJ1-6 TRBV7-2 NA NA TGTGCCAGCAGCGCTGTCCCGGGACAAGAAAATTCACCCCTCCACTTT CASSAVPGQENSPLHF